This T cell receptor (beta chain) was recovered during a study of blood T cell repertoires in COVID-19. Study background: Specimens from acute and convalescent COVID-19 originated in the United States, Italy and Spain. The cDNA or gDNA used as material had been derived from T cells, B-cell-depleted T cells, or PBMCs.

Only in-frame clones appear in the TCRdb table, and some are missing; sequencing was by immunoSEQ multiplex PCR. The table lists about 150,000 clones, 85% of them singletons. With 8 bases removed from V and 0 bases from J, the gap between germline ends came to 13 bases. The germline CDR1 and CDR2 sequences are SGHRS and YFSETQ. This CDR3 spans 14 amino acids. The sequenced sample consisted of peripheral blood. The receptor was isolated from a woman aged 80 or over with COVID-19, enrolled during active disease. This chain connects TRBV5-1 to TRBJ2-3; D is ambiguous. CDR3 amino acids: CASQISSSTDTQYF. CDR3 sequence (DNA): TGCGCCAGTCAGATTTCATCTAGCACAGATACGCAGTATTTT.